The 16 T cell receptor beta chains below come from one sample, sequenced in a study of graft-versus-host responses after intestinal transplantation. TCRdb keeps only in-frame clones here, not all; method: immunoSEQ multiplex PCR. The table includes about 25,000 clones, about 92% detected once. The sequenced sample was PBMCs, obtained 18 days after transplant. Every receptor here comes from a human patient who received an intestinal transplant, so some T cells may come from the graft donor.

The count of this clone is one. V and J are TRBV7-3 and TRBJ1-1; D may be TRBD1 (6 bases). Germline V gene data show CDR1 as SGHTA and CDR2 as FQGTGA. V was trimmed by 5 bases and J by 3 bases, leaving 13 bases between them. The CDR3 length is 14 residues. CDR3 sequence: CASSDTGLDTEAFF. In DNA form, the CDR3 reads TGTGCCAGCAGCGACACAGGGTTGGACACTGAAGCTTTCTTT.

The chain combines TRBV5-4 with TRBJ2-1; 7 bases are a match to TRBD1. V shed 9 bases and J 8 bases; nucleotides not matched to a gene: 26. This CDR3 contains 18 residues. Germline CDR1 is SGHNT and CDR2 is YYREEE (reference sequence). The CDR3 nucleotides are TGTGCCACCCGCGGTGTGATCGACCCGAGGGGGCGGACGGATGAGCAGTTCTTC. Translation: CATRGVIDPRGRTDEQFF.

The genes are TRBV4-1 and TRBJ1-2, with D uncertain. The V gene's germline CDR1 is MGHRA and CDR2 YSYEKL. This CDR3 contains 17 residues. Trimming took off 0 bases at V and 1 base at J, with 15 bases between the two ends. The CDR3 DNA follows: TGCGCCAGCAGCCAAGAGGCAGGAGGGAACGGTAACTATGGCTACACCTTC. This codes for CASSQEAGGNGNYGYTF.

The J gene is TRBJ1-1, the V gene TRBV5-6; D gene ambiguous. Germline V lookup: CDR1 SGHDT, CDR2 YYEEEE. The CDR3 sequence is 12 residues long. The V end lost 3 bases, the J end lost 3 bases, and 6 bases lay between the germline ends. The CDR3 sequence is CASSYSDTEAFF. In DNA, the CDR3 is TGTGCCAGCAGCTATTCGGACACTGAAGCTTTCTTT.

The chain recombines TRBV7-9 with TRBJ2-3, with 8 bases matching TRBD2. The CDR3 spans 17 residues. CDR1 SEHNR and CDR2 FQNEAQ come from the germline V gene (reference sequence). The ends lost 3 bases at V and 2 bases at J; junction bases unmatched: 10. The CDR3 region is CASSFEFRRGVTDTQYF. CDR3 nucleotides: TGTGCCAGCAGCTTTGAGTTTCGGCGGGGGGTCACAGATACGCAGTATTTT.

The V and J genes are TRBV7-9 and TRBJ1-1; D not certain. Trimming removed 0 bases at V and 1 base at J, with 6 bases between. The germline gives CDR1 SEHNR, CDR2 FQNEAQ (reference sequence). This CDR3 has 14 amino acids. The CDR3 bases are TGTGCCAGCAGCTTAGCAGCGGGGAACACTGAAGCTTTCTTT. Translating gives CASSLAAGNTEAFF.

This clone was recorded once. This chain links TRBV18 with TRBJ2-7, with a weak D call TRBD1 (7 bases). The V end lost 5 bases, the J end lost 3 bases, and 23 bases lay between the germline ends. CDR1 is KGHSH and CDR2 is LQKENI in the germline V gene. This CDR3 spans 17 amino acids. Here the CDR3 reads CASSEGQPVEGGYEQYF. CDR3 bases: TGTGCCAGCTCAGAGGGACAGCCTGTGGAGGGCGGCTACGAGCAGTACTTC.

The V and J genes are TRBV27 and TRBJ2-7; the D is unclear. The CDR3 is 13 amino acids. The germline gives CDR1 MNHEY, CDR2 SMNVEV (reference sequence). Trimming cost V 3 bases and J 4 bases, with 10 bases left between them. The CDR3 protein is CASSFKVNYEQYF. The CDR3 region has the DNA TGTGCCAGCAGTTTCAAAGTGAATTACGAGCAGTACTTC.

The chain employs TRBV27 and TRBJ1-2, with no clear D. CDR1 and CDR2 (germline): MNHEY, SMNVEV (reference sequence). Between the trimmed V and J ends, which lost 3 bases and 2 bases, there was a span of 7 bases. CDR3 size: 13 residues. The CDR3 DNA sequence: TGTGCCAGCAGTTTCACACCGAACTATGGCTACACCTTC. Encoded protein: CASSFTPNYGYTF.

This clone occurred once. V usage is TRBV23-1 and J usage is TRBJ1-3; D remains unclear. TRBV23-1 is identified as an open reading frame with a role that is uncertain. This CDR3 comprises 15 residues. V was pared by 3 bases and J by 1 base, with 10 bases between. This CDR3 is CASSHRRWSGNTIYF. CDR3 coding DNA: TGCGCCAGCAGTCACCGACGGTGGTCTGGAAACACCATATATTTT.

The V gene is TRBV4-1, the J gene TRBJ2-3; 10 nucleotides match TRBD1. Germline V gene sequence: CDR1 MGHRA, CDR2 YSYEKL. The CDR3 length is 16 residues. After removal of 1 base from V and 2 bases from J, the junction contained 3 bases not matched to a gene. The CDR3 sequence: CASSQGTGGNTDTQYF. The CDR3 DNA reads TGCGCCAGCAGCCAAGGGACAGGGGGGAACACAGATACGCAGTATTTT.

V is TRBV7-9 and J is TRBJ1-2, with a tentative D call TRBD1 (5 bases). The CDR3 contains 16 residues. Per the germline V gene, CDR1 is SEHNR and CDR2 is FQNEAQ (reference sequence). The V and J ends lost 5 bases and 4 bases respectively, with 20 bases between them. CDR3 amino acids: CASSLYPGTEIYGYTF. The CDR3 nucleotides are TGTGCCAGCAGCCTATACCCCGGGACGGAAATCTATGGCTACACCTTC. The entire variable domain, with the rest obtained from reference TRBV7-9 and TRBJ1-2, is as follows: DTGVSQNPRHKITKRGQNVTFRCDPISEHNRLYWYRQTLGQGPEFLTYFQNEAQLEKSRLLSDRFSAERPKGSFSTLEIQRTEQGDSAMYLCASSLYPGTEIYGYTFGSGTRLTVV.

This CDR3 reads CASSLGRGANEQFF. The CDR3 nucleotides read TGTGCCAGCAGCTTGGGGCGGGGGGCCAATGAGCAGTTCTTC. This chain uses TRBV5-4 with TRBJ2-1; TRBD2 matches 8 bases. Germline values: CDR1 SGHNT, CDR2 YYREEE (reference sequence). J gave up 6 bases and V 0 bases, and 2 bases lay outside the gene matches. The CDR3 spans 14 residues.

The chain is built from TRBV6-6 and TRBJ1-1, with a possible D match to TRBD1 (6 bases). Trimming took 4 bases from V and 6 from J, leaving 18 bases between them. Germline V lookup: CDR1 MNHNY, CDR2 SVGAGI (reference sequence). There are 15 residues in the CDR3. For the CDR3, the DNA is TGTGCCAGCAGTTTAAACCCAGGGGTGAAGGCTGAAGCTTTCTTT. It specifies CASSLNPGVKAEAFF.

In this sample, this clone turned up once. The genes are TRBV6-4 and TRBJ2-7; 9 bases line up with TRBD1. CDR1 and CDR2 (germline): MRHNA, SNTAGT. CDR3 length: 14 amino acids. Losses at the gene ends were 6 bases for V and 5 bases for J; bases not matched to a gene: 8. CDR3 in DNA: TGTGCCAGCAGCCCCGGACAGGGGAGGGACGAGCAGTACTTC. It translates to CASSPGQGRDEQYF.

The genes are TRBV14 and TRBJ2-3, with no clear D. Trimming took 3 bases from V and 3 from J, leaving 4 bases between them. This CDR3 is 12 amino acids long. From germline, CDR1 is SGHDN and CDR2 FVKESK. In DNA, the CDR3 is TGTGCCAGCAGCCAGGGGACAGATACGCAGTATTTT. It yields the protein CASSQGTDTQYF.